This T cell receptor beta chain was captured by sequencing in a study of blood T cell repertoires in COVID-19. Per the germline V gene, CDR1 is SNHLY and CDR2 is FYNNEI. The CDR3 sequence is 14 residues long. V lost 2 bases, J lost 8 bases, and 14 bases lay in between. TCRdb keeps only in-frame clones here, not all; method: immunoSEQ multiplex PCR. The repertoire includes roughly 120,000 clones, under 75% of them detected once, and 6% to 8.5% sits in the top ten. This clone was recorded once. The specimen was peripheral blood. V and J are TRBV2 and TRBJ2-3, with D perhaps TRBD1 (6 bases). The TCR sequence derives from a woman aged 60-75 years with acute or convalescent COVID-19. The CDR3 loop reads CASSEQGFQSTQYF. The CDR3 DNA is TGTGCCAGCAGTGAACAGGGGTTCCAGAGTACGCAGTATTTT.